The 8 T cell receptor beta chains below were found in one sample sequenced in a study of OX40 agonist ivuxolimab in advanced cancers. Generated by immunoSEQ multiplex PCR, the TCRdb table keeps only in-frame clones and is missing some. The table shows about 110,000 clones, with about nine tenths occurring only once. The sequencing used CD4+ or CD8+ T cells sorted from blood, collected in a trial of the OX40 agonist ivuxolimab. The receptors come from an adult with an advanced solid tumor such as melanoma, head and neck, liver or kidney cancer.

The chain recombines TRBV25-1 with TRBJ1-3; D gene unclear. The CDR3 extends over 17 amino acids. Trimming shortened V by 3 bases and J by 0 bases, and 15 bases separated the two germline ends. Germline V gene data show CDR1 as MGHDK and CDR2 as SYGVNS. The CDR3 region has the DNA TGTGCCAGCAGTGAGTTGCCTGGACGGAGCTCTGGAAACACCATATATTTT. Its translation: CASSELPGRSSGNTIYF.

The CDR3 nucleotides are TGTGCCAGCAGCGTTGGGACGGGATCTTTAGCACCCCTCCACTTT. As protein: CASSVGTGSLAPLHF. The chain joins TRBV9 to TRBJ1-6; perhaps TRBD1 as D (5 bases). V lost 2 bases and J 11 bases, leaving 17 bases between the germline ends. The germline V gene encodes CDR1 SGDLS and CDR2 YYNGEE. The CDR3 runs to 15 residues.

This clone was seen a single time. The chain uses TRBV28 and TRBJ1-4, with D perhaps matching TRBD1 (5 bases). The germline CDR1 and CDR2 sequences are MDHEN and SYDVKM. This CDR3 is 16 amino acids long. V gave up 7 bases and J gave up 2 bases, with 17 bases separating them. This CDR3 reads CASTPGGVATNEKLFF. CDR3 in DNA: TGTGCCAGCACCCCCGGGGGGGTTGCTACTAATGAAAAACTGTTTTTT.

V gene TRBV2 combines with J gene TRBJ2-1, with TRBD1 identical over 7 bases. This CDR3 is 12 amino acids long. CDR1 and CDR2 (germline): SNHLY, FYNNEI. V shed 8 bases, J shed 5 bases, and the junction held 3 bases outside the gene matches. DNA of the CDR3: TGTGCCAGCCAGGGACAGAACAATGAGCAGTTCTTC. The encoded protein is CASQGQNNEQFF.

This chain uses TRBV28 with TRBJ2-7; D is possibly TRBD1 (5 bases). Trimming removed 7 bases from V and 4 bases from J, with 17 bases in between. This CDR3 has 14 amino acids. Germline values: CDR1 MDHEN, CDR2 SYDVKM. The CDR3 DNA sequence: TGTGCCAGCAACAAGGCAGGGTGGAGTTACGAGCAGTACTTC. Translation: CASNKAGWSYEQYF.

The rearrangement joins TRBV4-2 to TRBJ1-5; no firm D call. Germline values: CDR1 LGHNA, CDR2 YNFKEQ. The CDR3 is 15 residues long. V was trimmed by 0 bases and J by 4 bases, leaving 10 bases between them. This CDR3 is CASSQEGGFNQPQHF. CDR3 nucleotide sequence: TGTGCCAGCAGCCAAGAAGGCGGATTTAATCAGCCCCAGCATTTT.

This chain links TRBV6-6 with TRBJ2-1, with D perhaps matching TRBD2 (6 bases). This CDR3 is 11 amino acids long. The ends were cut back, 4 bases at V and 14 bases at J, with 12 bases in the middle. Looked up from germline, CDR1 is MNHNY and CDR2 is SVGAGI (reference sequence). The CDR3 loop is CASSSGTVKFF. The CDR3 coding sequence is TGTGCCAGCAGTTCGGGGACTGTAAAGTTCTTC.

The rearrangement uses TRBV7-6 and TRBJ1-1; the D is unclear. Germline V CDR1 and CDR2: SGHVS, FNYEAQ. V lost 1 base to trimming and J lost 3 bases, with 12 bases between them. The length of the CDR3 is 15 residues. DNA of the CDR3: TGTGCCAGCAGCTTAGTAGGCCTTCCAGACACTGAAGCTTTCTTT. Translating gives CASSLVGLPDTEAFF.